What follows are 18 T cell receptor beta chains derived from one specimen sequenced in a study of T cells in Graves' hyperthyroidism and ophthalmopathy. The investigators amplified TCR beta CDR3 regions from RNA transcripts. With the HTBI primer set, the TCR CDR3 went through a first round of RT-PCR. From the multiplex PCR reads, TCRdb called clonotypes with MiXCR, one entry per CDR3 protein. The sample comprises under 300,000 distinct CDR3 sequences, around 25% of which are singletons, and 25% to 30% rests with the top ten. The sequenced sample was blood. The receptors originated from a man in his forties with Graves' hyperthyroidism that later progressed to Graves' ophthalmopathy.

This clonotype was seen many times. The J gene is TRBJ1-5, the V gene TRBV20-1; D might be TRBD1 (5 bases). V was clipped by 0 bases and J by 2 bases, with 14 bases between them. This CDR3 contains 16 residues. Germline V lookup: CDR1 DFQATT, CDR2 SNEGSKA (reference sequence). The DNA for the CDR3 is TGCAGTGCTAGAGATCATTCAAGGGGAGGCAATCAGCCCCAGCATTTT. This translates into CSARDHSRGGNQPQHF.

This clonotype was observed many times. The CDR3 sequence is CASSLLGQINQPQHF. CDR3 bases: TGTGCCAGCAGCCTACTCGGACAGATCAATCAGCCCCAGCATTTT. The chain carries TRBV9 and TRBJ1-5; possible D gene TRBD1, 6 bases. The CDR3 extends over 15 amino acids. With 4 bases removed from V and 3 bases from J, the gap between germline ends came to 14 bases. Germline V CDR1 and CDR2: SGDLS, YYNGEE.

This clonotype was recorded many times. The rearrangement joins TRBV5-1 to TRBJ1-1; D remains ambiguous. CDR3 length: 13 amino acids. Germline values: CDR1 SGHRS, CDR2 YFSETQ. Between the trimmed V and J ends, which lost 1 base and 3 bases, there was a span of 7 bases. CDR3 residues: CASSLSLDTEAFF. CDR3 sequence (DNA): TGCGCCAGCAGCTTGAGTCTAGACACTGAAGCTTTCTTT.

This clonotype was detected ten times or more. The chain uses TRBV2 and TRBJ1-1; D is possibly TRBD1 (5 bases). Germline-derived CDR1 and CDR2 are SNHLY and FYNNEI. This CDR3 contains 15 residues. Deletions cut 6 bases from V and 10 bases from J, with 24 bases between. The DNA for the CDR3 is TGTGCCAGCAGCGGTTACCGGAGGTTGGGGGGGGGAGCTTTCTTT. It specifies CASSGYRRLGGGAFF.

This clonotype was recorded at least ten times. The genes are TRBV29-1 and TRBJ2-7, with 8 bases aligning to TRBD1. There are 14 residues in the CDR3. The germline gives CDR1 SQVTM, CDR2 ANQGSEA. V shed 1 base and J 7 bases; nucleotides not matched to a gene: 9. CDR3 in amino acids: CSVEGGRGPREQYF. The DNA of the CDR3 is TGCAGCGTTGAAGGGGGCAGGGGGCCTAGGGAGCAGTACTTC.

The chain recombines TRBV6-2 or TRBV6-3 with TRBJ1-5; 10 bases align to TRBD1. Trimming cost V 2 bases and J 4 bases; bases outside gene matches: 8. Germline V gives CDR1 MNHEY, CDR2 SVGEGT. The CDR3 has 17 residues. DNA of the CDR3: TGTGCCAGCAGTTACGTGTTGGGACAGGGGACTAATCAGCCCCAGCATTTT. It translates to CASSYVLGQGTNQPQHF.

Many counts were recorded for this clonotype. This chain uses TRBV29-1 with TRBJ1-2; D is perhaps TRBD1 (6 bases). Deletions cut 4 bases from V and 2 bases from J, with 11 bases between. CDR1 is SQVTM and CDR2 is ANQGSEA in the germline V gene. The CDR3 runs 13 residues. CDR3 sequence: CSVVLDSNYGYTF. The CDR3 bases are TGCAGCGTTGTCCTGGACAGCAACTATGGCTACACCTTC.

This clonotype has a count of ten or more. The V and J genes are TRBV6-5 and TRBJ1-2; D gene ambiguous. This CDR3 has 14 residues. V shed 5 bases and J shed 2 bases, with 12 bases lying between them. The V gene's germline CDR1 is MNHEY and CDR2 SVGAGI. CDR3 nucleotide sequence: TGTGCCAGCAGTAGACCCGGGAGAAACTATGGCTACACCTTC. Amino acid sequence: CASSRPGRNYGYTF.

This chain connects TRBV28 to TRBJ2-7; the match to TRBD2 covers 8 bases. V lost 6 bases to trimming and J lost 6 bases; unmatched junction nucleotides: 4. The CDR3 is 12 residues long. Germline loops: CDR1 MDHEN, CDR2 SYDVKM. As DNA, the CDR3 is TGTGCCAGCAGAGCGGGAGAGATCGAGCAGTACTTC. Its protein is CASRAGEIEQYF.

In its sample, this clonotype was seen once. The chain combines TRBV7-2 with TRBJ2-5; 10 bases align to TRBD2. The CDR3 has 16 residues. After removal of 1 base from V and 4 bases from J, the junction contained 6 bases not matched to a gene. Germline CDR1 is SGHTA and CDR2 is FQGNSA. The CDR3 DNA reads as TGTGCCAGCAGCTTAGTAGGGACTAGCGTAGGAGAGACCCAGTACTTC. Translation gives CASSLVGTSVGETQYF.

This clonotype was seen repeatedly, ten times or more. The chain carries TRBV20-1 and TRBJ2-7; 9 bases are shared with TRBD2. Germline V gives CDR1 DFQATT, CDR2 SNEGSKA (reference sequence). V shed 0 bases, J shed 3 bases, and the junction held 3 bases outside the gene matches. CDR3 length: 14 amino acids. The chain's CDR3 is CSARDVSGGYEQYF. As DNA, the CDR3 is TGCAGTGCTAGAGATGTTAGCGGGGGCTACGAGCAGTACTTC.

This clonotype occurred many times. V and J are TRBV4-1 and TRBJ1-1, with D unclear. V was pared by 0 bases and J by 4 bases, with 9 bases between. CDR1 is MGHRA, CDR2 YSYEKL, per germline. The CDR3 spans 14 residues. CDR3 DNA sequence: TGCGCCAGCAGCCAAGAGGGCAGGCTCACTGAAGCTTTCTTT. Protein sequence: CASSQEGRLTEAFF.

This clonotype occurred many times. This sequence joins TRBV19 and TRBJ1-1, with D hard to call. Germline lookup yields CDR1 LNHDA and CDR2 SQIVND (reference sequence). The CDR3 is 11 residues long. Trimming took off 6 bases at V and 11 bases at J, with 13 bases between the two ends. This CDR3 is CASRVRSAAFF. CDR3 DNA: TGTGCCAGTAGGGTCCGGTCCGCCGCTTTCTTT.

This clonotype has ten or more counts. The chain links TRBV6-5 to TRBJ2-7, with unresolved D. Germline V gene lookup returns CDR1 MNHEY and CDR2 SVGAGI. The V end was cut by 5 bases, the J end by 3 bases, with 11 bases between. The CDR3 has 13 residues. The CDR3 DNA follows: TGTGCCAGCAGTAGGTCCCGTGTCTACGAGCAGTACTTC. Its translation: CASSRSRVYEQYF.

The J gene is TRBJ1-2, the V gene TRBV27; D is ambiguous. The CDR3 length is 14 residues. V lost 2 bases to trimming and J lost 2 bases, with 9 bases between them. The germline gives CDR1 MNHEY, CDR2 SMNVEV (reference sequence). CDR3 sequence reads: CASSLRSRNYGYTF. CDR3 nucleotide sequence: TGTGCCAGCAGTTTACGGAGCAGGAACTATGGCTACACCTTC.

In this sample, this clonotype turned up many times. The rearrangement joins TRBV27 to TRBJ2-5; a possible D gene is TRBD1 (6 bases). Germline lookup yields CDR1 MNHEY and CDR2 SMNVEV (reference sequence). The CDR3 extends over 16 amino acids. Trimming stripped 4 bases from V and 1 base from J, with 16 bases between. The CDR3 is CASSSDSPTTQETQYF. The CDR3 DNA is TGTGCCAGCAGTTCGGACAGCCCTACGACCCAAGAGACCCAGTACTTC.

This clonotype came up many times. The genes are TRBV7-2 and TRBJ1-1; unclear D gene. Germline lookup yields CDR1 SGHTA and CDR2 FQGNSA. The CDR3 is 15 residues long. Trimming removed 5 bases from V and 2 bases from J, with 15 bases in between. CDR3 protein: CASSPFGGTNTEAFF. The CDR3 bases are TGTGCCAGCAGCCCCTTCGGCGGAACCAACACTGAAGCTTTCTTT.

This clonotype was counted only a few times. V gene TRBV12-3 or TRBV12-4 combines with J gene TRBJ1-1; the D is unclear. The CDR3 extends over 13 amino acids. Trimming left V 3 bases short and J 3 bases short, with 8 bases between. This CDR3 reads CASSFVHHTEAFF. CDR3 in DNA: TGTGCCAGCAGTTTCGTACACCACACTGAAGCTTTCTTT.